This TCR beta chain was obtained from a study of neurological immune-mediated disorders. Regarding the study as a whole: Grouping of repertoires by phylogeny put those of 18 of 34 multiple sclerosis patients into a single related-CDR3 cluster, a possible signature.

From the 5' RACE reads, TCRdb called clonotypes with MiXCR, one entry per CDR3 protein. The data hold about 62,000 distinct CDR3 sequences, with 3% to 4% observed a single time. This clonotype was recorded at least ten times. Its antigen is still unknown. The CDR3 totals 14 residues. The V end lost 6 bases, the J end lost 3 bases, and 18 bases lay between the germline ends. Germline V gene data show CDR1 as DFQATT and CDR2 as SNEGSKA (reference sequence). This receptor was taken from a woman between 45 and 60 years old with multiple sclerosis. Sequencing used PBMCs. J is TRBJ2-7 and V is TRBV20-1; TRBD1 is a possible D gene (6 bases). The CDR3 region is CSARSPTGDYEQYF. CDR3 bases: TGCAGTGCCCGGTCCCCGACAGGCGACTACGAGCAGTACTTC.